This entry describes one T cell receptor beta chain. Its specific antigen is unknown. No quality values exist for individual bases; no much larger clone is one base distant. The sample's time point label, decoded: peripheral blood 6 weeks after treatment start. A total of about 31 patients with locally advanced or metastatic urothelial carcinoma, treated at Memorial Sloan Kettering on a trial protocol, made up the cohort. Peripheral blood mononuclear cells were collected pretreatment and during treatment, with between 1 and 8 total time points obtained per patient. The Qiagen DNeasy Blood extraction kit was used to purify genomic DNA from total PBMCs and tumor samples. PBMCs were collected pretreatment and during treatment, and were isolated and stored as previously described. Looking up the germline V gene (reference sequence) yields CDR1 LNHDA and CDR2 SQIVND. The CDR3 holds 15 amino acids from the cysteine to the phenylalanine. Only CDR3 DNA is held: 45 bases, read in frame from base 1. Relative to germline, V is 4 bases shorter and J is 2 bases shorter, with 14 bases between their ends.

This specimen comes from a study of PD-L1 blockade in urothelial cancer (dated by TCRdb to 2015 to 2018). In the study overall: Every patient began therapy in 2014 and was given atezolizumab 1,200 mg intravenously every 3 weeks. Somatic, immune and clinical correlates of response to PD-L1 blockade with atezolizumab in urothelial cancer were the focus of an exploratory multi-omic analysis. Approximately 30 patients had pretreatment blood TCR-seq, some 25 had at least one posttreatment blood collection, and some 25 had tumor TCR-seq. Blood samples yielded a median of around 150,000 T cells and more than 80,000 unique TCRs, with median clonality approximately 0.08. Pretreatment tumor samples, along with matched peripheral blood collected serially before and after atezolizumab treatment, underwent TCR sequencing. Blood samples were analyzed at two time points: 3 weeks after treatment start (second dose) and 6 weeks after treatment start. In the same patients who had TCR sequencing, pretreatment tumors also underwent whole exome sequencing and RNA sequencing. An ECOG performance status of 0 or 1 was recorded for the patients, and 0 to 3 prior chemotherapy regimens had been received by the patients. About nine tenths of the roughly 29 patients were identified as males with urothelial cancer of bladder origin, and a prior smoking history was reported by 18 of 29 patients. Progression-free survival longer than 6 months counted as durable clinical benefit, and TCR features were additionally tested against both progression-free and overall survival. Durable clinical benefit was achieved by nine patients and was not achieved by 20 patients.

What the work shows at the level of the full study, not this receptor alone: Because the sample size was small (n ≈ 27) and many exploratory analyses were performed, the results are intended to be hypothesis-generating. Patients with durable benefit showed greater expansion of tumor-associated TCR clones in peripheral blood 3 weeks after starting treatment (n ≈ 21, p = 0.022). Improved progression-free and overall survival was found to be associated with pretreatment peripheral blood TCR clonality below the median.

Each PCR received spiked-in synthetic TCR analog templates so that absolute template abundance could be estimated from read counts. Using the immunoSEQ assay, TCRbeta CDR3 regions were amplified from genomic DNA with bias-controlled V and J gene primers. Sequencing of rearranged TCRbeta segments was done at approximately 20X coverage. On the study's bioinformatics: Sequencing errors were corrected by clustering, and CDR3s were annotated against IMGT so that V, D and J genes could be assigned. Out-of-frame and stop-codon sequences were excluded, and only productive TCRbeta rearrangements were used in downstream analyses. Clonality was computed as one minus Shannon entropy normalized by the log of the number of unique productive sequences. Clones differing between time points or between blood and tumor were identified by Fisher's exact test with Benjamini-Hochberg correction at adjusted p below 0.01. TCRdb obtained this table from immuneACCESS and retained in-frame rearrangements with V and J assigned. These tables miss some clones; where compared with another copy, unresolved V genes account for less than half of the shortfall, and the remainder is unexplained. D and trimming were read from the DNA, whereas the V and J calls and clone size are those reported in that table. The sample table shows more than 90,000 clones, and around 78% are seen once. Of the sample, roughly 8% falls within the top ten clones.

The origin of this receptor is a man aged 70 or older with urothelial cancer. This sequence uses TRBV19 and TRBJ1-2, with a weak D call of TRBD1 (6 bases match). Sample: PBMCs, taken around atezolizumab (anti-PD-L1) treatment. In nucleotide form, the sequence is TGTGCCAGTAGTAATCAGGGGATGGCGAACTATGGCTACACCTTC. Translated, it gives CASSNQGMANYGYTF.